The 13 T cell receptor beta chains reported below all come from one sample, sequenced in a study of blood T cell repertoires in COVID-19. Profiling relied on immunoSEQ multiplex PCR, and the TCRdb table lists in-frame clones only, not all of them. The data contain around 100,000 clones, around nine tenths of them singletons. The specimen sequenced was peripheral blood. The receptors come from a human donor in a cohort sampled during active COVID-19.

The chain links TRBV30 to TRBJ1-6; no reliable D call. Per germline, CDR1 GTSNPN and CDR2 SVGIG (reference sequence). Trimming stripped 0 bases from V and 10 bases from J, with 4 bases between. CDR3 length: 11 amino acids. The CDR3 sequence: CAWSVQSPLHF. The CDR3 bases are TGTGCCTGGAGTGTTCAGTCACCCCTCCACTTT.

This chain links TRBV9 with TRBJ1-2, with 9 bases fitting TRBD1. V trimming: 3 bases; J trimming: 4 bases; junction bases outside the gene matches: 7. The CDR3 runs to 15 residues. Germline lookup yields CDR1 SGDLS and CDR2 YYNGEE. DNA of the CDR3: TGTGCCAGCAGCGAACAGGGGGCGCTGGGCTATGGCTACACCTTC. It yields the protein CASSEQGALGYGYTF. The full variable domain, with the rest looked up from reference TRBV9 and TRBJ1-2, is DSGVTQTPKHLITATGQRVTLRCSPRSGDLSVYWYQQSLDQGLQFLIQYYNGEERAKGNILERFSAQQFPDLHSELNLSSLELGDSALYFCASSEQGALGYGYTFGSGTRLTVV.

CDR3 residues: CASSNAAGKIDNEQFF. CDR3 coding DNA: TGTGCCAGCAGCAACGCTGCGGGAAAAATCGACAATGAGCAGTTCTTC. The chain joins TRBV27 to TRBJ2-1; possibly TRBD2 for D (6 bases). V lost 6 bases and J 5 bases, leaving 20 bases between the germline ends. CDR1 is MNHEY, CDR2 SMNVEV, per germline (reference sequence). The CDR3 consists of 16 residues.

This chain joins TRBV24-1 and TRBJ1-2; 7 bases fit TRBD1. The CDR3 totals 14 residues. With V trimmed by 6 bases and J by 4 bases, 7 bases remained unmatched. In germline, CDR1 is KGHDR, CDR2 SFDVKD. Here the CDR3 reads CATSNGQGGYGYTF. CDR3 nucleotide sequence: TGTGCCACCAGTAATGGTCAGGGGGGCTATGGCTACACCTTC.

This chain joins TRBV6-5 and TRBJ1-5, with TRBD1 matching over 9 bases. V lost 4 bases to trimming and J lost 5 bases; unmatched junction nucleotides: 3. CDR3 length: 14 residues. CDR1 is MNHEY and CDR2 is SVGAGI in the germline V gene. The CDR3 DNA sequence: TGTGCCAGCAGTTTGACAGGGGGAGATCAGCCCCAGCATTTT. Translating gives CASSLTGGDQPQHF.

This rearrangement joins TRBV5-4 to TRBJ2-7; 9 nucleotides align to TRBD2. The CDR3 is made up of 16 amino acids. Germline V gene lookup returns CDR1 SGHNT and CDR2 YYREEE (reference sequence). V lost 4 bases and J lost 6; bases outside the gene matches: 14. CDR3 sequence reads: CASSPQVLAGTSEQYF. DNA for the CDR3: TGTGCCAGCAGCCCGCAGGTGCTAGCGGGGACGAGCGAGCAGTACTTC.

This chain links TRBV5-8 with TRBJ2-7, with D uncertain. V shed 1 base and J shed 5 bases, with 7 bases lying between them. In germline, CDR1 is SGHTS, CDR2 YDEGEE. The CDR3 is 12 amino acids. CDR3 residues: CASSLSRDEQYF. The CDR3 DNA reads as TGTGCCAGCAGCTTGAGCCGGGACGAGCAGTACTTC.

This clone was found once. The CDR3 protein is CASSRIPTGTKSPNTEAFF. CDR3 bases: TGCGCCAGCAGCCGGATACCGACAGGGACGAAATCGCCGAACACTGAAGCTTTCTTT. V and J are TRBV5-1 and TRBJ1-1; 7 bases fit TRBD1. There are 19 residues in the CDR3. V was clipped by 4 bases and J by 1 base; unmatched bases: 19. Germline V gene sequence: CDR1 SGHRS, CDR2 YFSETQ.

Written as DNA, the CDR3 is TGTGCCAGCAGCGCGATCAGGATCGCTGAAGCTTTCTTT. As protein: CASSAIRIAEAFF. The rearrangement uses TRBV14 and TRBJ1-1; no definite D call. The V end was cut by 5 bases, the J end by 6 bases, with 13 bases between. Germline V gives CDR1 SGHDN, CDR2 FVKESK. This CDR3 is 13 amino acids long.

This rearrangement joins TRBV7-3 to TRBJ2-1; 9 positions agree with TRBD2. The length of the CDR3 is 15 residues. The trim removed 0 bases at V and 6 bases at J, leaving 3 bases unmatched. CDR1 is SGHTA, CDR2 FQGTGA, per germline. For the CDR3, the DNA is TGTGCCAGCAGCTTAACCAGCGGGGGGTTCAATGAGCAGTTCTTC. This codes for CASSLTSGGFNEQFF.

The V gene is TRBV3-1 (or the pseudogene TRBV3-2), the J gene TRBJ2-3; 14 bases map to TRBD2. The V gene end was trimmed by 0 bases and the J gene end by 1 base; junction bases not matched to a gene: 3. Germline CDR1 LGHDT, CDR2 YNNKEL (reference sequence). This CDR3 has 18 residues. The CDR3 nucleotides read TGTGCCAGCAGCCAAGAAGGACTAGCGGGGGGCCGCACAGATACGCAGTATTTT. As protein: CASSQEGLAGGRTDTQYF.

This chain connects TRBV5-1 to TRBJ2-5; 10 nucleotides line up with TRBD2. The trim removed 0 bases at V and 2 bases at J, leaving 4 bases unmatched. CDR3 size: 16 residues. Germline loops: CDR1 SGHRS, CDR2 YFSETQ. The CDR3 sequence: CASSLAPAGGQETQYF. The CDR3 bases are TGCGCCAGCAGCTTGGCTCCAGCGGGGGGGCAAGAGACCCAGTACTTC.

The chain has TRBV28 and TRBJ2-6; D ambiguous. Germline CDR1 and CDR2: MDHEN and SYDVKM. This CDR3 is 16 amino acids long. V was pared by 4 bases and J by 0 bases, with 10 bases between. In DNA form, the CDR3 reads TGTGCCAGCAGTTCTCCCGCGGTCTCTGGGGCCAACGTCCTGACTTTC. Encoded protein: CASSSPAVSGANVLTF.